This entry lists 28 T cell receptor beta chains sequenced from one sample in a study of cytomegalovirus exposure and HLA in healthy donors. With 60 Vbeta and 13 Jbeta primers, the PCR was carried out. Data came from immunoSEQ multiplex PCR; TCRdb stores just in-frame clones and leaves some out. The data contain under 200,000 clones, around 88% of them seen just once; the ten biggest clones take up roughly 0.34%. The sample taken for sequencing was PBMCs. All receptors derive from a woman aged 25 to 39 in good health and CMV-seronegative.

CDR3 sequence: CASSLPGVPQETQYF. DNA of the CDR3: TGTGCCAGCAGCTTACCGGGGGTACCCCAAGAGACCCAGTACTTC. This chain uses TRBV7-2 with TRBJ2-5, with D tentatively TRBD2 (6 bases). Germline V CDR1 and CDR2: SGHTA, FQGNSA. The V gene lost 2 bases and the J gene lost 1 base, with 11 bases spanning the gap. This CDR3 region has 15 residues. The whole variable domain, filled in from reference TRBV7-2 and TRBJ2-5, reads GAGVSQSPSNKVTEKGKDVELRCDPISGHTALYWYRQSLGQGLEFLIYFQGNSAPDKSGLPSDRFSAERTGGSVSTLTIQRTQQEDSAVYLCASSLPGVPQETQYFGPGTRLLVL.

V gene TRBV5-1 combines with J gene TRBJ2-3, with 7 bases lining up with TRBD2. The germline gives CDR1 SGHRS, CDR2 YFSETQ. The V segment lost 4 bases and the J segment 2 bases; nucleotides outside the gene matches: 10. The CDR3 contains 16 residues. The CDR3 bases are TGCGCCAGCAGCCTACGGGACTACCCTATCACAGATACGCAGTATTTT. Translating it yields CASSLRDYPITDTQYF.

V gene TRBV7-2 combines with J gene TRBJ1-2; no clear D gene. Trimming removed 6 bases at V and 4 bases at J, with 15 bases between. This CDR3 has 14 amino acids. In germline, CDR1 is SGHTA, CDR2 FQGNSA. The chain's CDR3 is CASSGTERSYGYTF. The DNA for the CDR3 is TGTGCCAGCAGTGGTACAGAACGATCCTATGGCTACACCTTC.

The CDR3 is CASSSPYNEQFF. CDR3 nucleotide sequence: TGTGCCAGCAGTTCTCCGTACAATGAGCAGTTCTTC. The gene calls are TRBV28 and TRBJ2-1; D gene unclear. The CDR3 is 12 amino acids. Germline V CDR1 and CDR2: MDHEN, SYDVKM. V was clipped by 4 bases and J by 4 bases, with 5 bases between them.

This chain joins TRBV11-2 and TRBJ2-1; D might be TRBD2 (6 bases). CDR3 length: 15 residues. The germline V and J ends were trimmed by 4 bases and 7 bases, with 17 bases remaining between them. Germline lookup yields CDR1 SGHAT and CDR2 FQNNGV. CDR3 residues: CASSSVWGRLNEQFF. The CDR3 DNA reads TGTGCCAGCAGCTCAGTTTGGGGGAGGTTGAATGAGCAGTTCTTC.

The chain combines TRBV28 with TRBJ1-2; a possible D gene is TRBD1 (5 bases). Germline V gene data show CDR1 as MDHEN and CDR2 as SYDVKM. The CDR3 covers 13 residues. Trimming shortened V by 6 bases and J by 2 bases, and 10 bases separated the two germline ends. CDR3 amino acids: CASRLQENYGYTF. Written as DNA, the CDR3 is TGTGCCAGCAGGCTACAGGAGAACTATGGCTACACCTTC.

CDR3 region: CASSQYRLDAGELFF. The CDR3 nucleotides are TGTGCCAGCAGTCAATACAGACTAGACGCCGGGGAGCTGTTTTTT. The chain is built from TRBV2 and TRBJ2-2; possibly TRBD2 for D (6 bases). The V gene's germline CDR1 is SNHLY and CDR2 FYNNEI. The CDR3 totals 15 residues. Between the trimmed V and J ends, which lost 5 bases and 6 bases, there was a span of 16 bases.

V gene TRBV28 combines with J gene TRBJ1-3; TRBD1 aligns across 9 bases. The trim removed 5 bases at V and 5 bases at J, leaving 4 bases unmatched. Per germline, CDR1 MDHEN and CDR2 SYDVKM. This CDR3 comprises 14 residues. Here the CDR3 DNA reads TGTGCCAGCAGTCCCGGGACAGGGCGAAACACCATATATTTT. Residues: CASSPGTGRNTIYF.

V usage is TRBV30 and J usage is TRBJ2-2; 10 bases match TRBD1. CDR1 is GTSNPN, CDR2 SVGIG, per germline (reference sequence). V shed 5 bases, J shed 4 bases, and the junction held 13 bases outside the gene matches. This CDR3 contains 17 residues. The CDR3 reads CAWGGTGEAQGTGELFF. The CDR3 DNA follows: TGTGCCTGGGGGGGGACAGGGGAAGCCCAGGGCACCGGGGAGCTGTTTTTT.

The chain recombines TRBV5-1 with TRBJ1-1; D is perhaps TRBD1 (6 bases). The CDR3 is made up of 15 amino acids. CDR1 is SGHRS, CDR2 YFSETQ, per germline. V lost 0 bases to trimming and J lost 6 bases, with 15 bases between them. CDR3 DNA sequence: TGCGCCAGCAGCTTGGAGGGGGGGAGTTTCGCTGAAGCTTTCTTT. Translated, it gives CASSLEGGSFAEAFF.

This clone was counted only a few times. The V and J genes are TRBV2 and TRBJ2-3; TRBD2 aligns across 8 bases. CDR1 and CDR2 (germline): SNHLY, FYNNEI. Germline trimming cut 10 bases from V and 8 bases from J; bases unmatched to any gene: 20. The CDR3 contains 16 residues. The CDR3 is CATKGGARGDGSTQYF. As DNA, the CDR3 is TGTGCCACCAAGGGGGGTGCGCGGGGGGACGGGAGTACGCAGTATTTT.

This rearrangement joins TRBV19 to TRBJ2-3, with TRBD2 matching 8 bases. CDR1 and CDR2 from the germline V gene are LNHDA and SQIVND (reference sequence). The CDR3 length is 15 residues. With V trimmed by 3 bases and J by 4 bases, 6 bases remained unmatched. The CDR3 reads CASSISGAPADTQYF. The CDR3 DNA sequence: TGTGCCAGTAGTATTAGCGGGGCCCCGGCAGATACGCAGTATTTT.

The V call is TRBV5-6, the J call TRBJ2-1, with TRBD2 identical over 8 bases. The trim removed 7 bases at V and 6 bases at J, leaving 18 bases unmatched. Germline CDR1 SGHDT, CDR2 YYEEEE. This CDR3 spans 17 amino acids. The CDR3 DNA reads as TGTGCCAGCCAAAGAGGCGGGGGGCCGAGCGGCGGCAATGAGCAGTTCTTC. It yields the protein CASQRGGGPSGGNEQFF.

J is TRBJ2-7 and V is TRBV4-1, with D tentatively TRBD2 (6 bases). Per germline, CDR1 MGHRA and CDR2 YSYEKL. V was cut by 0 bases and J by 4 bases, with 13 bases left in between. This CDR3 region has 15 residues. The DNA of the CDR3 is TGCGCCAGCAGCCAAGATACCGGGAGAAGGTACGAGCAGTACTTC. It encodes CASSQDTGRRYEQYF.

The chain employs TRBV25-1 and TRBJ1-1; perhaps TRBD1 as D (5 bases). The CDR3 length is 12 residues. The germline CDR1 and CDR2 sequences are MGHDK and SYGVNS. V was trimmed by 6 bases and J by 10 bases, leaving 15 bases between them. CDR3 protein: CASSPAVGGAFF. The CDR3 DNA sequence: TGTGCCAGCAGCCCAGCCGTGGGGGGAGCTTTCTTT.

This clone was counted between two and nine times. The chain recombines TRBV5-4 with TRBJ1-1, with 8 bases matching TRBD1. The CDR3 is 15 amino acids. J lost 1 base, V lost 2 bases, and 4 bases had no gene match. Germline V lookup: CDR1 SGHNT, CDR2 YYREEE (reference sequence). The CDR3 region is CASSLRTGKNTEAFF. CDR3 DNA sequence: TGTGCCAGCAGCTTAAGGACAGGGAAGAACACTGAAGCTTTCTTT.

This chain connects TRBV9 to TRBJ2-5; a weak D match, TRBD1 (5 bases). Germline V lookup: CDR1 SGDLS, CDR2 YYNGEE. The length of the CDR3 is 13 residues. Trimming removed 3 bases from V and 2 bases from J, with 8 bases in between. CDR3 amino acids: CASSADSQETQYF. Here the CDR3 DNA reads TGTGCCAGCAGCGCCGACAGTCAAGAGACCCAGTACTTC.

Written as DNA, the CDR3 is TGTGCCAGCACCCCTGGACTAGCGGGGCGGCTGAATACGCAGTATTTT. This translates into CASTPGLAGRLNTQYF. The rearrangement uses TRBV2 and TRBJ2-3, with 12 bases fitting TRBD2. The germline V gene encodes CDR1 SNHLY and CDR2 FYNNEI. The CDR3 covers 16 residues. V trimming: 7 bases; J trimming: 7 bases; junction bases outside the gene matches: 12. Variable domain in full (rest from reference TRBV2 and TRBJ2-3): EPEVTQTPSHQVTQMGQEVILRCVPISNHLYFYWYRQILGQKVEFLVSFYNNEISEKSEIFDDQFSVERPDGSNFTLKIRSTKLEDSAMYFCASTPGLAGRLNTQYFGPGTRLTVL.

V usage is TRBV5-1 and J usage is TRBJ2-5, with D possibly being TRBD1 (5 bases). Germline lookup yields CDR1 SGHRS and CDR2 YFSETQ. With 4 bases removed from V and 3 bases from J, the gap between germline ends came to 16 bases. CDR3 length: 15 amino acids. CDR3 amino acids: CASSLLTGPEETQYF. Written as DNA, the CDR3 is TGCGCCAGCAGCCTCTTAACAGGACCCGAAGAGACCCAGTACTTC.

The chain recombines TRBV6-4 with TRBJ2-5; D remains ambiguous. CDR1 and CDR2 (germline): MRHNA, SNTAGT. The CDR3 spans 16 residues. V was clipped by 0 bases and J by 1 base, with 12 bases between them. The CDR3 nucleotides read TGTGCCAGCAGTGACTCTATCCGGAGAAGCCAAGAGACCCAGTACTTC. Translated: CASSDSIRRSQETQYF.

J is TRBJ2-2 and V is TRBV29-1; a weak D match, TRBD2 (6 bases). Germline V CDR1 and CDR2: SQVTM, ANQGSEA. The CDR3 is made up of 14 amino acids. V was trimmed by 2 bases and J by 9 bases, leaving 16 bases between them. The CDR3 DNA is TGCAGCGTTGAATCACCGGGAGCCCCTAGGGAGCTGTTTTTT. Translating it yields CSVESPGAPRELFF.

This chain links TRBV6-5 with TRBJ2-2; 7 positions agree with TRBD1. There are 14 residues in the CDR3. Germline CDR1 and CDR2: MNHEY and SVGAGI. The V and J ends lost 5 bases and 7 bases, in that order; junction bases with no gene match: 7. This CDR3 reads CASSPTGANGELFF. CDR3 in DNA: TGTGCCAGCAGTCCCACAGGGGCTAACGGGGAGCTGTTTTTT.

This sequence joins TRBV29-1 and TRBJ1-5; TRBD1 matches 7 bases. Germline V CDR1 and CDR2: SQVTM, ANQGSEA. The CDR3 covers 15 residues. V dropped 4 bases and J dropped 5; count of bases not matched to a gene: 11. CDR3 sequence: CSVVWQGGYDQPQHF. CDR3 sequence (DNA): TGCAGCGTTGTCTGGCAGGGGGGATACGATCAGCCCCAGCATTTT. The complete variable domain, with remaining parts taken from reference TRBV29-1 and TRBJ1-5, reads SAVISQKPSRDICQRGTSLTIQCQVDSQVTMMFWYRQQPGQSLTLIATANQGSEATYESGFVIDKFPISRPNLTFSTLTVSNMSPEDSSIYLCSVVWQGGYDQPQHFGDGTRLSIL.

This clone was recorded once. This sequence joins TRBV5-4 and TRBJ2-2; maybe TRBD2 (6 bases). Germline-derived CDR1 and CDR2 are SGHNT and YYREEE (reference sequence). Trimming removed 7 bases at V and 3 bases at J, with 16 bases between. The CDR3 runs to 15 residues. CDR3 sequence (DNA): TGTGCCAGCTCCAAGTGGCGGAGGGACACCGGGGAGCTGTTTTTT. Its protein product is CASSKWRRDTGELFF.

With regard to this clone: Additional DNA sequences in this sample encode the identical CDR3. CDR3 loop: CASSSSGEQFF. CDR3 in DNA: TGTGCCAGCAGTTCCTCCGGTGAGCAGTTCTTC. The chain employs TRBV6-5 and TRBJ2-1; no clear D. V lost 4 bases, J lost 9 bases, and 7 bases lay in between. The germline V gene encodes CDR1 MNHEY and CDR2 SVGAGI. The CDR3 length is 11 residues.

This sequence joins TRBV5-1 and TRBJ2-1, with a weak D call TRBD2 (6 bases). There are 14 residues in the CDR3. The germline V and J ends were trimmed by 7 bases and 5 bases, with 16 bases remaining between them. Germline assignment: CDR1 SGHRS and CDR2 YFSETQ. CDR3 region: CASGTSGSNNEQFF. The CDR3 coding sequence is TGCGCCAGCGGAACGAGCGGGTCAAACAATGAGCAGTTCTTC.

Comment on this clone: The same CDR3 also results from other DNA sequences found in this sample. The J gene is TRBJ2-2, the V gene TRBV5-1; the match to TRBD1 covers 7 bases. V lost 0 bases and J lost 3; bases outside the gene matches: 2. The CDR3 covers 15 residues. Germline CDR1 SGHRS, CDR2 YFSETQ. CDR3 sequence reads: CASSLETGDTGELFF. The CDR3 DNA is TGCGCCAGCAGCTTGGAAACAGGGGACACCGGGGAGCTGTTTTTT.

This chain connects TRBV4-1 to TRBJ2-1; D might be TRBD1 (5 bases). The CDR3 is 15 residues long. V was pared by 8 bases and J by 1 base, with 15 bases between. Germline CDR1 and CDR2: MGHRA and YSYEKL. For the CDR3, the DNA is TGCGCCAGCCGAGATCAGGGTATTTCCTACAATGAGCAGTTCTTC. Translation gives CASRDQGISYNEQFF.